The sequence of this T cell receptor beta chain was determined in a study of a mutant IDH1 vaccine in newly diagnosed glioma. Study details: Week 35 held visit V12, while week 47 held visit V13.

Clones were read by immunoSEQ multiplex PCR, and TCRdb kept only the in-frame ones, dropping some. Of around 31,000 clones listed, about four fifths are singletons. This clone was detected only once. The antigen remains undetermined. Sample time point: week 35, safety follow-up. With topical imiquimod, each dose of the vaccine consisted of 300 ug of mutant IDH1 20-mer peptide. Across weeks 1, 3, 5, 7, 11, 15, 19 and 23, patients received a vaccination each time, eight in all. Study-level points and caveats: No link was apparently found between pseudoprogression and changes in top peripheral T cell clonotypes.

This CDR3 spans 14 amino acids. CDR1 SGHRS and CDR2 YFSETQ come from the germline V gene. Trimming cost V 0 bases and J 2 bases, with 9 bases left between them. The TCR was taken from a man in his thirties or forties with glioma. The material was PBMCs, obtained from a glioma patient whose treatment included an IDH1 peptide vaccine. J is TRBJ2-7 and V is TRBV5-1; a weak D match, TRBD2 (6 bases). The chain's CDR3 is CASSLGRDPYEQYF. CDR3 nucleotides: TGCGCCAGCAGCTTGGGGCGGGACCCCTACGAGCAGTACTTC.